This passage covers 25 T cell receptor beta chains from one sample sequenced in a study of CXCR3-negative and CXCR3-positive naive CD8 T cells. These receptors lack a known antigen. Study results and limitations: CXCR3-positive naive cells had TRB CDR3s that were more hydrophobic than CXCR3-negative naive cells had.

The method, 5' RACE with UMI labels, was used to prepare the TRB cDNA libraries. Reprocessing the 5' RACE reads, TCRdb reports a single entry for every CDR3 protein and omits DNA. This sample contains some 130,000 distinct CDR3 sequences. The sequenced sample was naive CXCR3+ CD8+ T cells from blood. The subset was: CD45RO-CCR7+CD27+CD95- naive CD8+ T cells expressing CXCR3 (TNR3+). The receptors here all came from a human donor in good health. Some clones in this sample may be carry-over from other donors' samples.

The V and J genes are TRBV7-9 and TRBJ2-5; checking the TCRdb D call of TRBD1 is not possible without DNA. This CDR3 is 16 amino acids long. CDR1 is SEHNR and CDR2 is FQNEAQ in the germline V gene (reference sequence). This CDR3 reads CASSYNPRTGEETQYF.

The gene calls are TRBV12-3 or TRBV12-4 and TRBJ1-1; no DNA is available, so the TRBD1 call from TCRdb remains unchecked. CDR3 length: 16 residues. CDR3 in amino acids: CASSRSGDIGKTEAFF.

This chain connects TRBV7-8 to TRBJ1-2; TCRdb reports TRBD1, a call that lacks DNA to check it against. Germline V lookup: CDR1 SGHVS, CDR2 FQNEAQ. The CDR3 length is 16 residues. CDR3 protein: CASTPSGGGYYYGYTF.

This chain connects TRBV4-1 to TRBJ1-5; TCRdb names TRBD1, which stays unverified in the absence of DNA. CDR3 length: 17 residues. Germline CDR1 is MGHRA and CDR2 is YSYEKL. This CDR3 reads CASSQEGGAGANQPQHF.

The V and J genes are TRBV20-1 and TRBJ1-3; checking the TCRdb D call of TRBD1 is not possible without DNA. Per germline, CDR1 DFQATT and CDR2 SNEGSKA (reference sequence). This CDR3 comprises 13 residues. The CDR3 region is CSARDRLGNTIYF.

The chain recombines TRBV7-9 with TRBJ2-2; the TCRdb D gene call, TRBD1, has no DNA to confirm it. The CDR3 has 17 amino acids. Germline V gene lookup returns CDR1 SEHNR and CDR2 FQNEAQ (reference sequence). CDR3: CASSLVGRGAGTGELFF.

This chain links TRBV19 with TRBJ1-2. Germline loops: CDR1 LNHDA, CDR2 SQIVND (reference sequence). This CDR3 contains 15 residues. The CDR3 reads CASSTDGYSGYGYTF.

The genes are TRBV7-7 and TRBJ2-2; lacking DNA, the TRBD2 call made by TCRdb goes unchecked. Looked up from germline, CDR1 is SSHAT and CDR2 is FNYEAQ (reference sequence). CDR3 length equals 19 residues. The CDR3 loop is CASSYLGRQFLTNTGELFF.

V gene TRBV7-2 combines with J gene TRBJ2-1; the TRBD1 assignment by TCRdb is unverifiable without DNA. Germline CDR1 and CDR2: SGHTA and FQGNSA. CDR3 size: 16 residues. CDR3 amino acids: CASSLRDSQGGNEQFF.

This chain connects TRBV7-9 to TRBJ2-1; TCRdb picks TRBD2, but there is no DNA to check that call. This CDR3 is 16 amino acids long. CDR1 is SEHNR and CDR2 is FQNEAQ in the germline V gene (reference sequence). CDR3: CASSPRTSGGENEQFF.

The chain has TRBV27 and TRBJ1-5. Germline assignment: CDR1 MNHEY and CDR2 SMNVEV (reference sequence). The CDR3 covers 14 residues. CDR3 loop: CASSLFWGNQPQHF.

This rearrangement joins TRBV12-3 or TRBV12-4 to TRBJ2-3; the TCRdb call, TRBD1, lacks DNA for checking. The CDR3 has 16 residues. CDR3 loop: CASSPRTGTTADTQYF.

The chain carries TRBV20-1 and TRBJ1-1. The CDR3 extends over 13 amino acids. Germline CDR1 reads DFQATT; CDR2 reads SNEGSKA (reference sequence). Here the CDR3 reads CSASSGGATEAFF.

The chain uses TRBV7-9 and TRBJ2-5; the TRBD1 assignment by TCRdb is unverifiable without DNA. CDR3 length: 14 residues. The germline CDR1 and CDR2 sequences are SEHNR and FQNEAQ (reference sequence). This CDR3 is CASSFDSIKETQYF.

The genes are TRBV24-1 and TRBJ2-1; TCRdb selects TRBD1, and the lack of DNA leaves this call unchecked. The CDR3 length is 15 residues. Germline loops: CDR1 KGHDR, CDR2 SFDVKD. The CDR3 spells CATSDPGDDSDEQFF.

This chain connects TRBV9 to TRBJ2-5; TCRdb gives TRBD2 as the D gene, but with no DNA this cannot be confirmed. The germline gives CDR1 SGDLS, CDR2 YYNGEE. The CDR3 runs to 15 residues. The CDR3 loop reads CASSGEDSSFRSQYF.

The rearrangement links TRBV14 to TRBJ2-1; TCRdb's D gene call, TRBD2, goes unchecked for lack of DNA. Germline V lookup: CDR1 SGHDN, CDR2 FVKESK. CDR3 length: 13 amino acids. CDR3 sequence reads: CASSETNYNEQFF.

This rearrangement joins TRBV7-3 to TRBJ2-2; TCRdb's D call, TRBD2, is unchecked because there is no DNA. This CDR3 contains 17 residues. CDR1 SGHTA and CDR2 FQGTGA come from the germline V gene. CDR3: CASSSGTSGPGPGELFF.

The gene calls are TRBV6-6 and TRBJ2-1. The CDR3 runs 15 residues. CDR1 MNHNY and CDR2 SVGAGI come from the germline V gene (reference sequence). CDR3 residues: CASSYEASSYNEQFF.

The chain is built from TRBV7-9 and TRBJ2-2; the D gene TCRdb calls, TRBD1, cannot be checked with no DNA. The germline V gene encodes CDR1 SEHNR and CDR2 FQNEAQ (reference sequence). The CDR3 contains 14 residues. CDR3 residues: CASRRTGDTGELFF. Drawing the rest from reference TRBV7-9 and TRBJ2-2, the complete variable domain is DTGVSQNPRHKITKRGQNVTFRCDPISEHNRLYWYRQTLGQGPEFLTYFQNEAQLEKSRLLSDRFSAERPKGSFSTLEIQRTEQGDSAMYLCASRRTGDTGELFFGEGSRLTVL.

The chain joins TRBV29-1 to TRBJ2-7; the TRBD1 assignment by TCRdb is unverifiable without DNA. From germline, CDR1 is SQVTM and CDR2 ANQGSEA. The CDR3 runs to 15 residues. The CDR3 protein is CSARGDDSPLYEQYF.

The CDR3 region is CASSDTEGGGEQYF. This chain joins TRBV6-4 and TRBJ2-7; without DNA, the TCRdb call of TRBD1 cannot be checked. Germline-derived CDR1 and CDR2 are MRHNA and SNTAGT. This CDR3 has 14 amino acids.

The CDR3 loop reads CASSSRISGSQETQYF. This sequence joins TRBV11-2 and TRBJ2-5; TCRdb picks TRBD2, but there is no DNA to check that call. The CDR3 covers 16 residues. Germline CDR1 SGHAT, CDR2 FQNNGV.

The chain couples TRBV29-1 to TRBJ1-2; the TCRdb D gene call, TRBD1, has no DNA to confirm it. This CDR3 comprises 13 residues. The V gene's germline CDR1 is SQVTM and CDR2 ANQGSEA. CDR3 sequence: CSARGQGNYGYTF.

V usage is TRBV6-5 and J usage is TRBJ2-5; TCRdb designates TRBD1, a call that cannot be tested without DNA. CDR3 size: 14 residues. The germline CDR1 and CDR2 sequences are MNHEY and SVGAGI. The CDR3 reads CATRQANHQETQYF.